Listed below are T cell receptor beta chains from one sample, sequenced in a study of cytotoxic CD8 clonotypes in ibrutinib-treated CLL. Sequencing was performed with immunoSEQ multiplex PCR; in TCRdb, only in-frame clones are kept and a portion is missing. In the table there are 150,000 or so clones, 75% to 80% of which are singletons. The sample in question was PBMCs, obtained after 24 months of ibrutinib treatment. The receptors here all came from a human donor with chronic lymphocytic leukemia. The conserved cysteine and the conserved F or W are not part of the CDR3 here. The D gene is left open where the match is weak.

V gene | CDR3 length | D gene | CDR3 protein
TRBV11-2 | 12 | - | ASSLEASTDTQY
TRBV11-2 | 12 | - | ASSLNGGNTEAF
TRBV18 | 12 | TRBD1 | ASSPGTVRETQY
TRBV29-1 | 8 | - | SAGEDEQY
TRBV6-5 | 13 | - | ASSYSGELGQPQH
TRBV5-1 | 14 | TRBD1 | ASSRSETGGRETQY
TRBV9 | 13 | TRBD2 | ASSGEASGSWEQY
TRBV4-1 | 14 | TRBD2 | ASSQGRTSPDNEQF
TRBV28 | 12 | TRBD2 | ASFTQRGDNEQF
TRBV19 | 12 | - | ASSRLFGGNTIY
TRBV20-1 | 8 | - | SAHYYEQY
TRBV2 | 13 | TRBD2 | ASSGLAGVDETQY
TRBV5-4 | 14 | - | ASSLGTDKGKNIQY
TRBV5-6 | 14 | TRBD1 | ASSSPGTGGFGELF
TRBV5-1 | 12 | - | ASSLGQANSPLH
TRBV19 | 11 | - | ASSIAPRQGQY
TRBV18 | 11 | - | ASSPGSGTEAF
TRBV28 | 12 | TRBD1 | ASSQDRVGYGYT
TRBV7-2 | 11 | - | ASERQNTGELF
TRBV5-5 | 14 | TRBD1 | ASSLAGQSSYNEQF
TRBV7-3 | 10 | - | ASSPGIGELF
TRBV5-1 | 12 | - | ASSLGQVNTEAF
TRBV10-3 | 14 | TRBD1 | AISGITGGADTEAF
TRBV7-9 | 11 | - | ASSGPPPTEAF
TRBV2 | 14 | TRBD2 | ASSEAGLAGDNEQF
TRBV7-2 | 16 | - | ASSKRDTRPSYNSPLH
TRBV29-1 | 15 | - | SVFVSATGLSNQPQH
TRBV25-1 | 10 | - | ASRDSGDGYT
TRBV6-1 | 12 | - | ASSERSSKDGYT
TRBV7-6 | 13 | TRBD2 | ASSLTGGNTGELF
TRBV5-6 | 11 | - | ASRRTGTDTQY
TRBV4-3 | 17 | TRBD2 | ASSRSAIPIAGPGGTQY
TRBV19 | 14 | TRBD1 | ASSKTGTRGTDTQY
TRBV4-2 | 14 | TRBD1 | ASSQGGTDYNSPLH
TRBV11-1 | 12 | - | ASSFPPQNTEAF
TRBV6-4 | 14 | - | ASSRGLGGPTDTQY
TRBV7-9 | 13 | TRBD1 | ASSLGQGAWETQY
TRBV28 | 12 | - | ASRRQGHSYEQY
TRBV18 | 13 | - | ASSPPAGSSYEQY
TRBV10-3 | 11 | - | AISRGGYNEQF
TRBV10-3 | 12 | TRBD2 | AISPSGRGDEQF
TRBV7-8 | 11 | - | ASSPLQGGGYT
TRBV19 | 13 | TRBD2 | ASSRGAGVSYEQY
TRBV7-9 | 11 | - | ASQMVGQGPQH
TRBV7-2 | 10 | - | ASSLGVPPQY
TRBV2 | 15 | TRBD2 | ASSEGLAGGLQETQY
TRBV9 | 13 | - | ASSAGPTSSYEQY
TRBV18 | 10 | - | ASSPGLGGYT
TRBV19 | 14 | TRBD1 | ASSRGTGGFGQPQH
TRBV7-8 | 12 | TRBD2 | ATGLAEPTDTQY
TRBV28 | 13 | - | ASRTSPGDKPEAF
TRBV23-1 | 10 | TRBD1 | ARTGAGNTIY
TRBV27 | 15 | - | ASTPLGQTGDNSPLH
TRBV5-1 | 14 | - | ASRVGNPIGQETQY